This T cell receptor (beta chain) originates from a study of blood T cells in healthy people across ages. Study details: Through template switching, about one barcoded beta molecule was captured per two T cells, as measured in model experiments.

Study results and caveats: As age increased, TCR beta diversity per million T cells fell in a roughly linear fashion. Relative to aged donors, long-lived donors carried more naive CD4+ cells and displayed higher diversity.

Total RNA was isolated from each sample in quantities of at least 6 micrograms. The authors ran a second PCR of about 7 to 11 cycles using a sample-barcoded 5' primer and a J-beta primer mix. TCRdb reprocessed the 5' RACE reads via MiXCR and lists one record per CDR3 protein. The sample holds 550,000 to 800,000 distinct CDR3 sequences; more than 20% are singletons and the top ten take 3% to 4%. In regard to this clonotype: Its antigen is not known. At one end the junction does not follow the germline gene, possibly because of a read error.

CDR1 DFQATT and CDR2 SNEGSKA come from the germline V gene (reference sequence). The CDR3 is made up of 15 amino acids. The genes are TRBV20-1 and TRBJ2-3, with unresolved D. The sequencing sample was made of blood. The sequence derives from a man between 65 and 80 years old in good health. CDR3 nucleotides: TGCAGTGCTAGGTCGATCGGTAGCCCCACAGATACGCAGTGTTTT. Its translation: CSARSIGSPTDTQCF.